The next 3 T cell receptor beta chains were all read from a single sample in a study of shared clonotypes between healthy human individuals. Measured with immunoSEQ multiplex PCR; TCRdb has only the in-frame clones, and not every one. The sample carries more than 2 million clones, approximately 94% recorded once. The specimen was naive CD4+ T cells sorted from blood. Stated subset: CD45RA+ positively selected. These receptors came from a man aged 18 to 30 in good health.

V is TRBV6-1 and J is TRBJ2-1, with 13 bases matching TRBD2. This CDR3 region has 16 residues. Trimming cost V 3 bases and J 7 bases; bases outside gene matches: 6. Germline V lookup: CDR1 MNHNS, CDR2 SASEGT. CDR3 DNA: TGTGCCAGCAGTGAGGGGACTAGCGGGATTAGAAATGAGCAGTTCTTC. Amino acid sequence: CASSEGTSGIRNEQFF.

The rearrangement links TRBV4-1 to TRBJ2-2, with D hard to call. Germline lookup yields CDR1 MGHRA and CDR2 YSYEKL. This CDR3 is 15 amino acids long. V was pared by 0 bases and J by 6 bases, with 11 bases between. The CDR3: CASSQEDLSSGELFF. The CDR3 region has the DNA TGCGCCAGCAGCCAAGAAGACCTTTCGTCCGGGGAGCTGTTTTTT.

This chain uses TRBV6-4 with TRBJ1-2; D uncertain. The CDR3 contains 15 residues. Germline assignment: CDR1 MRHNA and CDR2 SNTAGT. Trimming took 4 bases from V and 2 from J, leaving 14 bases between them. The CDR3 protein is CASSATRGGNYGYTF. In nucleotides, the CDR3 is TGTGCCAGCAGTGCGACCCGGGGAGGAAACTATGGCTACACCTTC.